There are a few counts of the clone carrying this TCR beta chain. The antigen is undetermined. This entry belongs to a study of identical twins. Overall study results and limits: Researchers caution that invariant MAIT and iNKT cells could partly confound zero-insertion analyses.

Germline V lookup: CDR1 MNHEY, CDR2 SVGEGT. The ends were cut back, 4 bases at V and 5 bases at J, with 14 bases in the middle. The CDR3 has 15 residues. Via MiXCR, TCRdb re-called the 5' RACE reads, giving one row per CDR3 protein. The table has 400,000 to 650,000 distinct CDR3 sequences, under 25% seen once. Another study also made use of these data, one on T cells expressing NK-cell markers. That paper adds: Each TCR beta repertoire originated in sorted T cells that were CD3+CD56+NKG2C+, CD3+CD56+NKG2C- or CD3+CD56-NKG2C+. In 5 or 6 donors, dominant NKG2C+ clonotypes were roughly 1.0-7.5% of CD8+ T cells. One observes that, in a few donors, these clonotypes were also the leading ones within the CD3+CD56-NKG2C+ fraction.

Sequencing was done on a sample of CD4+ T cells sorted from blood. The chain has TRBV6-2 or TRBV6-3 and TRBJ2-2; D gene ambiguous. This TCR derives from a woman younger than 30 in good health. The CDR3 DNA follows: TGTGCCAGCAGTTCCGTAAGCGCCACGACCGGGGAGCTGTTTTTT. Translated: CASSSVSATTGELFF.